This section outlines one TCR beta chain sequence together with its context. Germline CDR1 and CDR2: LNHNV and YYDKDF (reference sequence). The CDR3 sequence is 16 residues long. V shed 0 bases and J shed 6 bases, with 18 bases lying between them. This record belongs to a study of T cell changes during pregnancy in multiple sclerosis. The method was immunoSEQ multiplex PCR; TCRdb's version includes in-frame clones alone and lacks a portion of them. This table holds about 85,000 clones, roughly nine tenths found once. The TCR originated in a female donor with multiple sclerosis, enrolled in a pregnancy study. The sample was peripheral blood, taken in the first trimester of pregnancy. V usage is TRBV15 and J usage is TRBJ2-7, with TRBD2 as a possible D gene (5 bases). DNA of the CDR3: TGTGCCACCAGCAGAGATATGAGCGGTTATCTTCTCGAGCAGTACTTC. Encoded protein: CATSRDMSGYLLEQYF.